Listed below are T cell receptor beta chains from one sample, sequenced in a study of cytomegalovirus exposure and HLA in healthy donors. The assay was immunoSEQ multiplex PCR, and TCRdb's table has in-frame clones only and misses some. Of over 150,000 clones in the sample, approximately 78% are singletons; the top ten hold under 7.5%. The specimen sequenced was PBMCs. These receptors were collected from a woman between 50 and 59 years old in good health and CMV-seropositive. Both conserved end residues are part of each CDR3. D genes are given only for firm matches. The listing skips clone size in some rows; elsewhere it reads once, few, many or a size class.

D gene: .
V gene: TRBV27
J gene: TRBJ2-2
clone size: .
CDR3 DNA: TGTGCCAGCAGTTCGGGGGAGTACACCGGGGAGCTGTTTTTT
CDR3 protein: CASSSGEYTGELFF

D gene: .
V gene: TRBV20-1
J gene: TRBJ2-1
clone size: .
CDR3 DNA: TGCAGTGCTACAGCGAATGAGCAGTTCTTC
CDR3 protein: CSATANEQFF

D gene: TRBD1
V gene: TRBV4-1
J gene: TRBJ2-4
clone size: once
CDR3 DNA: TGCGCCAGCAGCCAAGAAACGTTCACAGGGGTTGGCATTCAGTACTTC
CDR3 protein: CASSQETFTGVGIQYF

D gene: TRBD1
V gene: TRBV7-9
J gene: TRBJ2-3
clone size: .
CDR3 DNA: TGTGCCAGCAGCACCCACAGGGGGCGCACAGATACGCAGTATTTT
CDR3 protein: CASSTHRGRTDTQYF

D gene: .
V gene: TRBV18
J gene: TRBJ2-3
clone size: .
CDR3 DNA: TGTGCCAGCTCACCATCAGGGGATACAGATACGCAGTATTTT
CDR3 protein: CASSPSGDTDTQYF

D gene: TRBD1
V gene: TRBV19
J gene: TRBJ1-1
clone size: few
CDR3 DNA: TGTGCCAGTAGTCCGTGGACAGGGGGCAAGGACACTGAAGCTTTCTTT
CDR3 protein: CASSPWTGGKDTEAFF

D gene: TRBD2
V gene: TRBV7-9
J gene: TRBJ2-1
clone size: .
CDR3 DNA: TGTGCCAGCAGCGCCGGACTAGCGGGAGGGGGTGAGCAGTTCTTC
CDR3 protein: CASSAGLAGGGEQFF

D gene: .
V gene: TRBV10-2
J gene: TRBJ1-3
clone size: .
CDR3 DNA: TGCGCCAGCAGGGAAACAGGGTCCTCTGGAAACACCATATATTTT
CDR3 protein: CASRETGSSGNTIYF

D gene: .
V gene: TRBV5-6
J gene: TRBJ2-5
clone size: .
CDR3 DNA: TGTGCCAGCAGCTTCGTCTCTGAGCAGTACTTC
CDR3 protein: CASSFVSEQYF

D gene: .
V gene: TRBV6-1
J gene: TRBJ2-3
clone size: .
CDR3 DNA: TGTGCCAGCAGTGTAGAAGAGGGCACAGATACGCAGTATTTT
CDR3 protein: CASSVEEGTDTQYF

D gene: TRBD1
V gene: TRBV5-1
J gene: TRBJ1-4
clone size: .
CDR3 DNA: TGCGCCAGCCGCCGGGGGACAGCGGTTAATGAAAAACTGTTTTTT
CDR3 protein: CASRRGTAVNEKLFF

D gene: .
V gene: TRBV18
J gene: TRBJ1-5
clone size: .
CDR3 DNA: TGTGCCAGCTCGGGGACAAGCAATCAGCCCCAGCATTTT
CDR3 protein: CASSGTSNQPQHF

D gene: TRBD1
V gene: TRBV2
J gene: TRBJ1-2
clone size: .
CDR3 DNA: TGTGCCAGCAGGGAGGGGGCGAGAGGCTACACCTTC
CDR3 protein: CASREGARGYTF

D gene: .
V gene: TRBV7-8
J gene: TRBJ1-1
clone size: .
CDR3 DNA: TGTGCCAGCAGGGATGGTGCCTTGGGCGCTGAAGCTTTCTTT
CDR3 protein: CASRDGALGAEAFF

D gene: TRBD2
V gene: TRBV29-1
J gene: TRBJ2-3
clone size: .
CDR3 DNA: TGCAGCGTCCATGCTAGCGGGGGGGCGGGAGATACGCAGTATTTT
CDR3 protein: CSVHASGGAGDTQYF

D gene: .
V gene: TRBV11-2
J gene: TRBJ2-1
clone size: few
CDR3 DNA: TGTGCCAGCAGCTTCTCGGGGGTCATGGGAAACTACAATGAGCAGTTCTTC
CDR3 protein: CASSFSGVMGNYNEQFF

D gene: TRBD1
V gene: TRBV6-5
J gene: TRBJ1-1
clone size: .
CDR3 DNA: TGTGCCAGCAGTTACCCTGGACAGGGCGGCACTGAAGCTTTCTTT
CDR3 protein: CASSYPGQGGTEAFF

D gene: TRBD1
V gene: TRBV6-5
J gene: TRBJ2-7
clone size: few
CDR3 DNA: TGTGCCAGCAGTTACTATCAGGGGGACTACGAGCAGTACTTC
CDR3 protein: CASSYYQGDYEQYF

D gene: .
V gene: TRBV11-3
J gene: TRBJ1-1
clone size: .
CDR3 DNA: TGTGCCAGCAGCCGAGACGGGGGGAACACTGAAGCTTTCTTT
CDR3 protein: CASSRDGGNTEAFF

D gene: .
V gene: TRBV1
J gene: TRBJ1-2
clone size: .
CDR3 DNA: TGCACCAGCAAGAGGACATCCGATGGCTACACCTTC
CDR3 protein: CTSKRTSDGYTF

D gene: TRBD1
V gene: TRBV27
J gene: TRBJ2-2
clone size: once
CDR3 DNA: TGTGCCAGCAGAAAAAGGACAGGGGGAATCACCGGGGAGCTGTTTTTT
CDR3 protein: CASRKRTGGITGELFF

D gene: TRBD1
V gene: TRBV2
J gene: TRBJ1-6
clone size: .
CDR3 DNA: TGTGCCAGCAAAGGGACAGGGTCCTATAATTCACCCCTCCACTTT
CDR3 protein: CASKGTGSYNSPLHF

D gene: TRBD2
V gene: TRBV28
J gene: TRBJ2-3
clone size: .
CDR3 DNA: TGTGCCAGCAGCTCGGGGACTAGCGGGAGGTGGTATTTT
CDR3 protein: CASSSGTSGRWYF

D gene: TRBD1
V gene: TRBV6-5
J gene: TRBJ2-5
clone size: .
CDR3 DNA: TGTGCCAGCCGGACAGGGGGCTTGGAGACCCAGTACTTC
CDR3 protein: CASRTGGLETQYF

D gene: .
V gene: TRBV5-5
J gene: TRBJ2-2
clone size: few
CDR3 DNA: TGTGCCAGCAGCCCTCCCAACACCGGGGAGCTGTTTTTT
CDR3 protein: CASSPPNTGELFF

D gene: TRBD1
V gene: TRBV6-5
J gene: TRBJ1-2
clone size: .
CDR3 DNA: TGTGCCAGCAGTTACCCGATTGGGACAGGGTATGGCTACACCTTC
CDR3 protein: CASSYPIGTGYGYTF

D gene: .
V gene: TRBV29-1
J gene: TRBJ2-1
clone size: .
CDR3 DNA: TGCAGCGTTGAAGTTGCGGGATCGGGAAATGAGCAGTTCTTC
CDR3 protein: CSVEVAGSGNEQFF

D gene: .
V gene: TRBV9
J gene: TRBJ2-5
clone size: .
CDR3 DNA: TGTGCCAGCAGCCCCTTGGGTGGGAGGGAGACCCAGTACTTC
CDR3 protein: CASSPLGGRETQYF

D gene: .
V gene: TRBV5-1
J gene: TRBJ2-5
clone size: few
CDR3 DNA: TGCGCCAGCAGCCGAACAGGGAGAGGTATCCAAGAGACCCAGTACTTC
CDR3 protein: CASSRTGRGIQETQYF

D gene: TRBD2
V gene: TRBV19
J gene: TRBJ2-3
clone size: .
CDR3 DNA: TGTGCCAGTAGTCCCACTCTGGGCCAGCGGGGGGATACGCAGTATTTT
CDR3 protein: CASSPTLGQRGDTQYF

D gene: TRBD1
V gene: TRBV6-5
J gene: TRBJ2-2
clone size: .
CDR3 DNA: TGTGCCAGCAGTTCGTCCGGGACAGGGGTCACCGGGGAGCTGTTTTTT
CDR3 protein: CASSSSGTGVTGELFF

D gene: .
V gene: TRBV2
J gene: TRBJ2-4
clone size: .
CDR3 DNA: TGTGCCAGCAGTGAAGTTCCGTCGGCCAAAAACATTCAGTACTTC
CDR3 protein: CASSEVPSAKNIQYF

D gene: TRBD2
V gene: TRBV5-5
J gene: TRBJ2-3
clone size: few
CDR3 DNA: TGTGCCAGCAGTCCCCAGCGGGGCCTCACAGATACGCAGTATTTT
CDR3 protein: CASSPQRGLTDTQYF

D gene: .
V gene: TRBV27
J gene: TRBJ2-2
clone size: .
CDR3 DNA: TGTGCCAGCAGTTTAGGGTATTCGGGAACCGGGGAGCTGTTTTTT
CDR3 protein: CASSLGYSGTGELFF

D gene: .
V gene: TRBV5-4
J gene: TRBJ1-4
clone size: .
CDR3 DNA: TGTGCCAGCAGCTTAGGGGCAGGGGATAATGAAAAACTGTTTTTT
CDR3 protein: CASSLGAGDNEKLFF

D gene: .
V gene: TRBV10-2
J gene: TRBJ1-2
clone size: .
CDR3 DNA: TGCGCCAGCAGTGACAGGGGCAGGGACTATGGCTACACCTTC
CDR3 protein: CASSDRGRDYGYTF

D gene: TRBD2
V gene: TRBV4-1
J gene: TRBJ2-3
clone size: .
CDR3 DNA: TGCGCCAGCAGCCAAGGAGGGGCGGGAGGGGGCACAGATACGCAGTATTTT
CDR3 protein: CASSQGGAGGGTDTQYF

D gene: .
V gene: TRBV21-1
J gene: TRBJ1-5
clone size: .
CDR3 DNA: TGTGCCAGCAAATTGAGGGGGCAGCCCCAGCATTTT
CDR3 protein: CASKLRGQPQHF

D gene: .
V gene: TRBV6-5
J gene: TRBJ2-7
clone size: .
CDR3 DNA: TGTGCCAGCGCTAGTACAGGGTCCTACGAGCAGTACTTC
CDR3 protein: CASASTGSYEQYF

D gene: .
V gene: TRBV10-3
J gene: TRBJ1-2
clone size: .
CDR3 DNA: TGTGCCATCAGTGAGTCGAGGAGTGGCTACACCTTC
CDR3 protein: CAISESRSGYTF

D gene: TRBD1
V gene: TRBV5-1
J gene: TRBJ1-1
clone size: .
CDR3 DNA: TGCGCCAGCAGCTTGGTCCAGGGGGCGTTGAAAACTTTCTTT
CDR3 protein: CASSLVQGALKTFF

D gene: TRBD1
V gene: TRBV6-6
J gene: TRBJ1-1
clone size: .
CDR3 DNA: TGTGCCAGCAGAAAAGGGGGCCCTAACACTGAAGCTTTCTTT
CDR3 protein: CASRKGGPNTEAFF

D gene: TRBD2
V gene: TRBV6-1
J gene: TRBJ2-7
clone size: .
CDR3 DNA: TGTGCCAGCGGGGGGACTAGCGGACCCTACGAGCAGTACTTC
CDR3 protein: CASGGTSGPYEQYF

D gene: TRBD1
V gene: TRBV19
J gene: TRBJ2-2
clone size: few
CDR3 DNA: TGTGCCAGTAGCCTAGACAGGGGGAGGAGGGAGCTGTTTTTT
CDR3 protein: CASSLDRGRRELFF

D gene: TRBD2
V gene: TRBV7-6
J gene: TRBJ2-7
clone size: .
CDR3 DNA: TGTGCCAGCAGCTTAGTTCAGCGGGAGGAAACCTACGAGCAGTACTTC
CDR3 protein: CASSLVQREETYEQYF

D gene: TRBD1
V gene: TRBV10-1
J gene: TRBJ2-1
clone size: .
CDR3 DNA: TGCGCCAGCAGTGAGTCGATAGGGACAGCAAGCTCCTACAATGAGCAGTTCTTC
CDR3 protein: CASSESIGTASSYNEQFF

D gene: .
V gene: TRBV7-2
J gene: TRBJ2-2
clone size: few
CDR3 DNA: TGTGCCAGCAGGATGCTTGCTGGGAGCACCGGGGAGCTGTTTTTT
CDR3 protein: CASRMLAGSTGELFF

D gene: TRBD2
V gene: TRBV11-2
J gene: TRBJ2-5
clone size: .
CDR3 DNA: TGTGCCAGCAGCCTTGAGAAAGCGGGGGGGCGTGAGACCCAGTACTTC
CDR3 protein: CASSLEKAGGRETQYF

D gene: .
V gene: TRBV5-1
J gene: TRBJ1-2
clone size: .
CDR3 DNA: TGCGCCAGCAGCTTGGATGGAGACTATGGCTACACCTTC
CDR3 protein: CASSLDGDYGYTF

D gene: .
V gene: TRBV5-1
J gene: TRBJ2-3
clone size: .
CDR3 DNA: TGCGCCAGCAGCGATACAGGGAGAAGCACAGATACGCAGTATTTT
CDR3 protein: CASSDTGRSTDTQYF

D gene: TRBD1
V gene: TRBV9
J gene: TRBJ2-5
clone size: .
CDR3 DNA: TGTGCCAGCAGCGTAGGACAGGGGGCCGGCGAGACCCAGTACTTC
CDR3 protein: CASSVGQGAGETQYF

D gene: TRBD1
V gene: TRBV5-4
J gene: TRBJ2-5
clone size: .
CDR3 DNA: TGTGCCGGAAAAGGACAGGGATCAGAGACCCAGTACTTC
CDR3 protein: CAGKGQGSETQYF

D gene: TRBD1
V gene: TRBV7-9
J gene: TRBJ2-5
clone size: .
CDR3 DNA: TGTGCCAGCAGCTGGACAGGGAGGCAAGAGACCCAGTACTTC
CDR3 protein: CASSWTGRQETQYF